The T cell receptor beta chain under discussion was sequenced for a study of cytomegalovirus exposure and HLA in healthy donors. Across the study: Among the approximately 410 genotyped donors, 70% to 90% were placed in the Caucasian-associated ancestry cluster. Study-level results: Highly shared sequence variants in one cluster were likely a sequencing artifact. In vitro data verified three CMV-associated chains as specific for CMV antigens.

Germline CDR1 and CDR2: LGHNA and YNFKEQ. The V and J ends lost 0 bases and 8 bases respectively, with 16 bases between them. This CDR3 has 15 amino acids. PCR was performed using 60 Vbeta and 13 Jbeta primers. Measured with immunoSEQ multiplex PCR; TCRdb has only the in-frame clones, and not every one. Among 90,000 to 120,000 clones listed, 74% were seen once. Of note for this clone: Its matching antigen is unknown.

The TCR sequence derives from a man aged 50 or older in good health and CMV-seropositive. The gene calls are TRBV4-2 and TRBJ1-2, with D uncertain. The sequenced sample was PBMCs. CDR3 coding DNA: TGTGCCAGCAGCCAAGATCCGCGAACAGATGAAGGCTACACCTTC. This sequence encodes CASSQDPRTDEGYTF.